Shown below are 25 T cell receptor beta chains from a single sample sequenced in a study of patients and donors after allogeneic stem cell transplantation. TCRdb used MiXCR to reprocess the RT-PCR reads, holding one entry per CDR3 protein. Altogether about a million distinct CDR3 sequences are present, over 15% being singletons, with the ten largest covering 6%. Sequenced material: blood, either unsorted or a sorted T cell fraction (not recorded which). Source of these receptors: a human donor who was either an allogeneic HSCT recipient or a stem cell or donor lymphocyte infusion donor (not recorded which). It is not recorded whose cells these are; they may come from a transplant donor.

The J gene is TRBJ1-4, the V gene TRBV20-1; TRBD1 might be the D (5 bases). Trimming stripped 4 bases from V and 4 bases from J, with 16 bases between. Germline CDR1 reads DFQATT; CDR2 reads SNEGSKA (reference sequence). CDR3 size: 15 residues. The CDR3 coding sequence is TGCAGTGCTATCCCTTTGGGGGTGGGTAATGAAAAACTGTTTTTT. This gives the protein CSAIPLGVGNEKLFF.

This chain joins TRBV11-2 and TRBJ2-7, with unresolved D. V was shortened by 5 bases and J by 6 bases, with 14 bases between the two germline ends. There are 13 residues in the CDR3. CDR1 SGHAT and CDR2 FQNNGV come from the germline V gene. CDR3 in amino acids: CASSGILSSEQYF. The CDR3, as DNA: TGTGCCAGCAGCGGAATCCTCTCTAGCGAGCAGTACTTC.

This clonotype appeared a few times. The chain recombines TRBV12-3 or TRBV12-4 with TRBJ1-2; D is perhaps TRBD1 (6 bases). Trimming removed 6 bases from V and 6 bases from J, with 14 bases in between. There are 13 residues in the CDR3. The CDR3 DNA follows: TGTGCCAGCAGCCGAGGGGGGCTCGATGGCTACACCTTC. It codes for CASSRGGLDGYTF.

The chain recombines TRBV4-3 with TRBJ1-2; D perhaps matches TRBD1 (5 bases). Germline V CDR1 and CDR2: LGHNA, YSLEER. CDR3 length: 15 amino acids. V was trimmed by 0 bases and J by 3 bases, leaving 11 bases between them. In nucleotides, the CDR3 is TGCGCCAGCAGCCAAGACCTTGGGGACTACTATGGCTACACCTTC. Translated, it gives CASSQDLGDYYGYTF.

The genes are TRBV20-1 and TRBJ2-3; 7 nucleotides align to TRBD2. Germline CDR1 and CDR2: DFQATT and SNEGSKA (reference sequence). The V gene end was trimmed by 0 bases and the J gene end by 0 bases; junction bases not matched to a gene: 12. This CDR3 spans 18 amino acids. The CDR3 here is CSAREGSGRATSTDTQYF. The CDR3 nucleotides are TGCAGTGCTAGAGAGGGTAGCGGGCGAGCTACTAGCACAGATACGCAGTATTTT.

The rearrangement uses TRBV3-1 and TRBJ2-7, with no clear D. V gave up 4 bases and J gave up 3 bases, with 16 bases separating them. This CDR3 spans 15 amino acids. The germline V gene encodes CDR1 LGHDT and CDR2 YNNKEL (reference sequence). CDR3 sequence: CASSPSWRRYYEQYF. The CDR3 nucleotides read TGTGCCAGCAGCCCCTCGTGGCGGAGATACTACGAGCAGTACTTC.

Only a few counts were recorded for this clonotype. This sequence joins TRBV7-6 and TRBJ2-3; D possibly corresponds to TRBD1 (5 bases). V dropped 5 bases and J dropped 0 bases, with 18 bases sitting between them. Germline loops: CDR1 SGHVS, CDR2 FNYEAQ. The length of the CDR3 is 17 residues. CDR3 sequence: CASSPAGPGVSTDTQYF. CDR3 DNA sequence: TGTGCCAGCAGCCCAGCAGGGCCTGGGGTTAGCACAGATACGCAGTATTTT.

The table lists this clonotype with many counts. This chain links TRBV29-1 with TRBJ2-1; D not resolved. Germline CDR1 reads SQVTM; CDR2 reads ANQGSEA. The CDR3 loop spans 15 amino acids. Trimming took off 6 bases at V and 5 bases at J, with 20 bases between the two ends. CDR3 sequence reads: CSVRSRYKENNEQFF. For the CDR3, the DNA is TGCAGCGTCCGGTCCCGGTACAAGGAGAACAATGAGCAGTTCTTC.

This chain links TRBV11-2 with TRBJ2-3; TRBD2 matches 9 bases. The CDR3 spans 17 residues. CDR1 is SGHAT and CDR2 is FQNNGV in the germline V gene. The V and J ends lost 1 base and 3 bases, in that order; junction bases with no gene match: 8. CDR3 nucleotides: TGTGCCAGCAGCTTAGTAGGGCGGGGGGGCGGTACAGATACGCAGTATTTT. This encodes CASSLVGRGGGTDTQYF.

This clonotype has only a few counts. The chain joins TRBV7-9 to TRBJ2-6, with D unresolved. Trimming removed 5 bases from V and 0 bases from J, with 11 bases in between. There are 16 residues in the CDR3. In germline, CDR1 is SEHNR, CDR2 FQNEAQ (reference sequence). CDR3 nucleotides: TGTGCCAGCAGCGTAGGACGTAACTCTGGGGCCAACGTCCTGACTTTC. It codes for CASSVGRNSGANVLTF.

This clonotype was found once. J is TRBJ2-7 and V is TRBV4-1; TRBD1 matches at 8 bases. The CDR3 is 16 residues long. V shed 0 bases, J shed 6 bases, and the junction held 10 bases outside the gene matches. Germline-derived CDR1 and CDR2 are MGHRA and YSYEKL. CDR3 amino acids: CASSQDPGQGSLEQYF. In nucleotides, the CDR3 is TGCGCCAGCAGCCAAGATCCCGGACAGGGTTCCCTCGAGCAGTACTTC.

In its sample, this clonotype was seen a few times. This sequence joins TRBV29-1 and TRBJ2-3; D is unclear. The CDR3 consists of 12 residues. Trimming left V 6 bases short and J 5 bases short, with 12 bases between. Germline V CDR1 and CDR2: SQVTM, ANQGSEA. The CDR3 region has the DNA TGCAGCGTCGGGTCGGAGCTAGATACGCAGTATTTT. Protein product: CSVGSELDTQYF.

The chain links TRBV5-8 to TRBJ1-2; D uncertain. This CDR3 spans 15 amino acids. Germline V gives CDR1 SGHTS, CDR2 YDEGEE. Between the trimmed V and J ends, which lost 0 bases and 1 base, there was a span of 10 bases. CDR3 loop: CASSLDPARNYGYTF. The CDR3 DNA sequence: TGTGCCAGCAGCTTGGATCCAGCTCGTAACTATGGCTACACCTTC.

The chain is built from TRBV2 and TRBJ1-1; unclear D gene. Germline CDR1 is SNHLY and CDR2 is FYNNEI. Trimming removed 4 bases at V and 3 bases at J, with 18 bases between. This CDR3 is 16 amino acids long. The CDR3 coding sequence is TGTGCCAGCAGTGGGCCGGGTCCCATTGGGTACACTGAAGCTTTCTTT. It translates to CASSGPGPIGYTEAFF.

This clonotype came up many times. V usage is TRBV4-3 and J usage is TRBJ2-7; no clear D. Trimming took 1 base from V and 1 from J, leaving 5 bases between them. The CDR3 sequence is 13 residues long. Germline V gene lookup returns CDR1 LGHNA and CDR2 YSLEER. CDR3 sequence reads: CASSQVGSYEQYF. The CDR3 bases are TGCGCCAGCAGCCAAGTCGGGTCCTACGAGCAGTACTTC.

This clonotype was seen more than once but under ten times. CDR3 protein: CASYGGAVYGYTF. The CDR3 nucleotides are TGTGCCAGCTACGGAGGCGCCGTCTATGGCTACACCTTC. This chain joins TRBV9 and TRBJ1-2; D is undetermined. V lost 7 bases, J lost 4 bases, and 14 bases lay in between. CDR3 length equals 13 residues. Germline V lookup: CDR1 SGDLS, CDR2 YYNGEE.

This clonotype has only a few counts. This chain connects TRBV12-3 or TRBV12-4 to TRBJ1-1, with D unresolved. This CDR3 spans 14 amino acids. The V gene lost 3 bases and the J gene lost 1 base, with 9 bases spanning the gap. CDR3 sequence reads: CASSFLAENTEAFF. DNA for the CDR3: TGTGCCAGCAGTTTTTTAGCCGAGAACACTGAAGCTTTCTTT.

The chain employs TRBV29-1 and TRBJ2-5; D is unresolved. This CDR3 region has 13 residues. Trimming stripped 7 bases from V and 3 bases from J, with 15 bases between. Germline V gives CDR1 SQVTM, CDR2 ANQGSEA. The CDR3 coding sequence is TGCAGCGAAGCACCGGGCCATAAAGAGACCCAGTACTTC. Translated: CSEAPGHKETQYF.

This clonotype was seen a handful of times. The rearrangement joins TRBV12-3 or TRBV12-4 to TRBJ2-1; 8 nucleotides align to TRBD2. The CDR3 runs to 16 residues. V shed 3 bases, J shed 2 bases, and the junction held 6 bases outside the gene matches. CDR3 nucleotides: TGTGCCAGCAGTTTCAGTAGCGGGAAGGCCTACAATGAGCAGTTCTTC. Translated, it gives CASSFSSGKAYNEQFF.

V and J are TRBV28 and TRBJ2-6, with unresolved D. Germline CDR1 is MDHEN and CDR2 is SYDVKM. V was cut by 0 bases and J by 4 bases, with 7 bases left in between. The CDR3 is 15 amino acids. CDR3 amino acids: CASSLWALGANVLTF. In DNA, the CDR3 is TGTGCCAGCAGTTTATGGGCGCTGGGGGCCAACGTCCTGACTTTC.

This clonotype turned up a few times. The genes are TRBV25-1 and TRBJ2-3, with 8 bases that match TRBD2. The CDR3 sequence is 14 residues long. The V segment lost 3 bases and the J segment 5 bases; nucleotides outside the gene matches: 4. CDR1 is MGHDK and CDR2 is SYGVNS in the germline V gene. The CDR3 DNA sequence: TGTGCCAGCAGTGACGGGGGGGCAATAGATACGCAGTATTTT. Its protein is CASSDGGAIDTQYF.

This clonotype was recorded many times. This chain links TRBV9 with TRBJ1-1; D might be TRBD1 (6 bases). The CDR3 sequence is 15 residues long. Trimming shortened V by 0 bases and J by 5 bases, and 14 bases separated the two germline ends. The V gene's germline CDR1 is SGDLS and CDR2 YYNGEE. This CDR3 is CASSVGRGARTEAFF. In nucleotides, the CDR3 is TGTGCCAGCAGCGTAGGAAGGGGGGCGAGAACTGAAGCTTTCTTT.

This clonotype was counted only a few times. The chain carries TRBV5-1 and TRBJ2-7; TRBD1 matches 8 bases. The germline V gene has CDR1 SGHRS and CDR2 YFSETQ. This CDR3 contains 15 residues. The J segment lost 3 bases and the V segment lost 4 bases, leaving 9 bases of the junction unmatched. In nucleotides, the CDR3 is TGCGCCAGCAGCCTAACCGGGACAGGAGTCTACGAGCAGTACTTC. Translation: CASSLTGTGVYEQYF.

The sample holds a few counts of this clonotype. The chain employs TRBV6-1 and TRBJ2-2; TRBD1 matches at 8 bases. Germline loops: CDR1 MNHNS, CDR2 SASEGT. This CDR3 is built from 15 residues. Germline trimming cut 5 bases from V and 8 bases from J; bases unmatched to any gene: 10. CDR3 protein: CASSPTGAGTGELFF. The CDR3 DNA is TGTGCCAGCAGTCCGACAGGGGCGGGGACGGGGGAGCTGTTTTTT.

The chain carries TRBV24-1 and TRBJ2-6, with D possibly TRBD1 on 6 matching bases. V lost 3 bases to trimming and J lost 2 bases, with 10 bases between them. Germline assignment: CDR1 KGHDR and CDR2 SFDVKD. This CDR3 spans 16 amino acids. The CDR3 loop reads CATSDDTGTGANVLTF. CDR3 coding DNA: TGTGCCACCAGTGATGATACAGGGACTGGGGCCAACGTCCTGACTTTC.